One sample yielded the 30 T cell receptor beta chains listed below, sequenced in a study of T cells in Graves' hyperthyroidism and ophthalmopathy. The investigators amplified TCR beta CDR3 regions from RNA transcripts. When the TCR CDR3 underwent first-round RT-PCR, the HTBI primer set was used. TCRdb reanalysed the multiplex PCR reads using MiXCR and keeps one entry per CDR3 protein. This table has about 550,000 distinct CDR3 sequences, under 25% appearing once. The sequenced sample consisted of blood. The receptors come from a man aged 18 to 29 with Graves' hyperthyroidism.

This clonotype has a count of ten or more. V gene TRBV7-8 combines with J gene TRBJ2-5; the match to TRBD1 covers 9 bases. The CDR3 covers 14 residues. V was clipped by 1 base and J by 3 bases; unmatched bases: 0. From germline, CDR1 is SGHVS and CDR2 FQNEAQ. CDR3 sequence (DNA): TGTGCCAGCAGCTTAGGGACAGGGGAAGAGACCCAGTACTTC. This encodes CASSLGTGEETQYF.

This clonotype was observed many times. This sequence joins TRBV27 and TRBJ1-6; no clear D. Germline V gene lookup returns CDR1 MNHEY and CDR2 SMNVEV (reference sequence). V shed 1 base and J shed 7 bases, with 17 bases lying between them. This CDR3 spans 17 amino acids. Here the CDR3 DNA reads TGTGCCAGCAGTTTATACCCGAAACAAAATGGCAATTCACCCCTCCACTTT. It codes for CASSLYPKQNGNSPLHF.

The J gene is TRBJ1-1, the V gene TRBV28; possible D gene TRBD1, 5 bases. Germline V gives CDR1 MDHEN, CDR2 SYDVKM. V lost 6 bases to trimming and J lost 1 base, with 18 bases between them. The CDR3 has 16 amino acids. The CDR3 DNA reads TGTGCCAGCAGCCCCCTGGGGCCATATGGGAACACTGAAGCTTTCTTT. It specifies CASSPLGPYGNTEAFF.

This clonotype appeared many times. V gene TRBV11-2 combines with J gene TRBJ1-2; D perhaps matches TRBD1 (6 bases). Germline assignment: CDR1 SGHAT and CDR2 FQNNGV. The V end was cut by 3 bases, the J end by 3 bases, with 26 bases between. The CDR3 loop spans 19 amino acids. The CDR3, as DNA: TGTGCCAGCAGCTTGAGGGGGGGTACCGGTCGTCGTGAGGACTATGGCTACACCTTC. It yields the protein CASSLRGGTGRREDYGYTF.

The V and J genes are TRBV3-1 and TRBJ2-4; TRBD2 matches 9 bases. J lost 9 bases, V lost 4 bases, and 10 bases had no gene match. CDR1 and CDR2 from the germline V gene are LGHDT and YNNKEL (reference sequence). The CDR3 runs to 15 residues. CDR3 region: CASSPLAGTLGIQYF. The CDR3 DNA sequence: TGTGCCAGCAGCCCCCTAGCGGGGACTTTGGGCATTCAGTACTTC. The variable domain in full, completed from reference TRBV3-1 and TRBJ2-4, reads DTAVSQTPKYLVTQMGNDKSIKCEQNLGHDTMYWYKQDSKKFLKIMFSYNNKELIINETVPNRFSPKSPDKAHLNLHINSLELGDSAVYFCASSPLAGTLGIQYFGAGTRLSVL.

This clonotype showed up many times. The chain carries TRBV15 and TRBJ1-2; unclear D gene. CDR1 and CDR2 from the germline V gene are LNHNV and YYDKDF (reference sequence). The CDR3 extends over 15 amino acids. V dropped 1 base and J dropped 4 bases, with 13 bases sitting between them. Written as DNA, the CDR3 is TGTGCCACCAGCAGAGTAAGAACGCCAAGCTATGGCTACACCTTC. As protein: CATSRVRTPSYGYTF. Full variable domain (remainder filled in from reference TRBV15 and TRBJ1-2): DAMVIQNPRYQVTQFGKPVTLSCSQTLNHNVMYWYQQKSSQAPKLLFHYYDKDFNNEADTPDNFQSRRPNTSFCFLDIRSPGLGDTAMYLCATSRVRTPSYGYTFGSGTRLTVV.

As to this clonotype: A clone one base away is much larger, so this may be a read error. The J gene is TRBJ2-5, the V gene TRBV24-1, with D perhaps matching TRBD2 (5 bases). Between the trimmed V and J ends, which lost 3 bases and 12 bases, there was a span of 22 bases. This CDR3 has 15 amino acids. Per the germline V gene, CDR1 is KGHDR and CDR2 is SFDVKD. For the CDR3, the DNA is TGTGCCACCAGTGATCCCCGGGGAACCCAAGAGGCCAAGTACTTC. This sequence encodes CATSDPRGTQEAKYF.

This clonotype was seen a few times. The chain employs TRBV6-1 and TRBJ2-5, with TRBD2 identical over 8 bases. Germline CDR1 is MNHNS and CDR2 is SASEGT. This CDR3 region has 13 residues. J gave up 5 bases and V 7 bases, and 6 bases lay outside the gene matches. DNA of the CDR3: TGTGCCAGCATCCGGGGGGGCCAGGAGACCCAGTACTTC. Translating gives CASIRGGQETQYF.

This chain uses TRBV20-1 with TRBJ1-2, with 7 bases matching TRBD1. After removal of 3 bases from V and 5 bases from J, the junction contained 9 bases not matched to a gene. Per the germline V gene, CDR1 is DFQATT and CDR2 is SNEGSKA (reference sequence). This CDR3 comprises 14 residues. In DNA, the CDR3 is TGCAGTGCTAGGTCTCAGGGGGGGACATATGGCTACACCTTC. Translation: CSARSQGGTYGYTF.

As for this clonotype: A much larger clone sits a single nucleotide away, making a read error possible. The chain links TRBV5-4 to TRBJ1-1, with D unresolved. From germline, CDR1 is SGHNT and CDR2 YYREEE (reference sequence). This CDR3 has 14 residues. The CDR3 DNA reads TGTGCCAGCTGCTTGGCCTACCGAGACACTGAAGCTTTCTTT. The encoded protein is CASCLAYRDTEAFF. The complete variable domain, with remaining parts taken from reference TRBV5-4 and TRBJ1-1, reads ETGVTQSPTHLIKTRGQQVTLRCSSQSGHNTVSWYQQALGQGPQFIFQYYREEENGRGNFPPRFSGLQFPNYSSELNVNALELDDSALYLCASCLAYRDTEAFFGQGTRLTVV.

This clonotype was detected ten times or more. A much more abundant neighbour one base away suggests this may be a read error. The CDR3, as DNA: TGTGCCAGCAGTGAAGGGGACAGTACTCGGTACGAGCAGTGCTTC. Protein product: CASSEGDSTRYEQCF. The gene calls are TRBV6-1 and TRBJ2-7; 7 nucleotides line up with TRBD1. The CDR3 contains 15 residues. Germline-derived CDR1 and CDR2 are MNHNS and SASEGT.

This clonotype was seen at least ten times. V and J are TRBV24-1 and TRBJ1-2; 7 nucleotides match TRBD1. J was trimmed by 3 bases and V by 4 bases; bases with no gene match: 4. From germline, CDR1 is KGHDR and CDR2 SFDVKD. This CDR3 is built from 14 residues. CDR3 DNA: TGTGCCACCAGTGACCGACAGGGCTACTATGGCTACACCTTC. Protein: CATSDRQGYYGYTF.

Regarding this clonotype: Possible read error: a much larger clone is one base away. The CDR3 ends on some other residue instead of the conserved phenylalanine or tryptophan, so this is likely a read error. The chain employs TRBV2 and TRBJ1-5; no reliable D call. The CDR3 contains 18 residues. CDR1 and CDR2 (germline): SNHLY, FYNNEI. Trimming took 1 base from V and 0 from J, leaving 16 bases between them. CDR3 in amino acids: CASSEGGERAYSNQPQHL. The CDR3, as DNA: TGTGCCAGCAGTGAAGGAGGCGAACGGGCTTATAGCAATCAGCCCCAGCATTTG.

The genes are TRBV11-2 and TRBJ2-1; TRBD2 matches 9 bases. CDR1 SGHAT and CDR2 FQNNGV come from the germline V gene. The CDR3 extends over 15 amino acids. V shed 2 bases, J shed 3 bases, and the junction held 2 bases outside the gene matches. CDR3 region: CASSLLAGSYNEQFF. In DNA form, the CDR3 reads TGTGCCAGCAGCTTACTAGCGGGGAGCTACAATGAGCAGTTCTTC.

In this sample, this clonotype turned up many times. The rearrangement links TRBV19 to TRBJ1-5, with 12 bases matching TRBD1. Germline loops: CDR1 LNHDA, CDR2 SQIVND (reference sequence). This CDR3 contains 13 residues. Trimming took 10 bases from V and 5 from J; bases not matched to a gene: 3. CDR3 residues: CATWDRGHQPQHF. The CDR3 DNA reads TGTGCCACCTGGGACAGGGGGCATCAGCCCCAGCATTTT.

A few counts support this clonotype. The chain joins TRBV9 to TRBJ2-2; D may correspond to TRBD1 or TRBD2 (5 bases each). The V and J ends lost 0 bases and 3 bases respectively, with 21 bases between them. CDR3 size: 19 residues. CDR1 and CDR2 (germline): SGDLS, YYNGEE. Here the CDR3 DNA reads TGTGCCAGCAGCGTAGGAGGGCGGGTTGGGGCGAGGGACACCGGGGAGCTGTTTTTT. Its protein is CASSVGGRVGARDTGELFF.

V gene TRBV27 combines with J gene TRBJ1-2; D perhaps matches TRBD1 (5 bases). Deletions cut 1 base from V and 4 bases from J, with 13 bases between. CDR3 length: 15 residues. The germline CDR1 and CDR2 sequences are MNHEY and SMNVEV (reference sequence). The chain's CDR3 is CASSLFGGRSYGYTF. As DNA, the CDR3 is TGTGCCAGCAGTTTATTCGGGGGGAGGAGCTATGGCTACACCTTC.

This clonotype has ten or more counts. This chain connects TRBV6-5 to TRBJ1-1; no firm D call. The CDR3 consists of 13 residues. Trimming left V 0 bases short and J 7 bases short, with 9 bases between. Germline CDR1 and CDR2: MNHEY and SVGAGI. CDR3 amino acids: CASSYSGHLEAFF. CDR3 DNA: TGTGCCAGCAGTTACTCAGGGCACCTTGAAGCTTTCTTT.

Many counts were recorded for this clonotype. This chain uses TRBV20-1 with TRBJ2-7; 12 positions match TRBD2. Looked up from germline, CDR1 is DFQATT and CDR2 is SNEGSKA (reference sequence). V lost 8 bases, J lost 5 bases, and 7 bases stayed unmatched. The CDR3 is 13 residues long. As DNA, the CDR3 is TGCAGTACCAGACTAGCGGGGGTACACGAGCAGTACTTC. This sequence encodes CSTRLAGVHEQYF.

This clonotype was seen repeatedly, ten times or more. The chain is built from TRBV5-1 and TRBJ1-2, with D possibly being TRBD1 (6 bases). Per germline, CDR1 SGHRS and CDR2 YFSETQ. The CDR3 is 13 amino acids. V dropped 1 base and J dropped 8 bases, with 12 bases sitting between them. CDR3 loop: CASSLMAGEGYTF. The CDR3 DNA is TGCGCCAGCAGCTTGATGGCAGGGGAAGGCTACACCTTC.

The rearrangement joins TRBV6-1 to TRBJ2-7; the D call may be TRBD1 or TRBD2 (5 bases each). Trimming took off 5 bases at V and 7 bases at J, with 18 bases between the two ends. The germline V gene encodes CDR1 MNHNS and CDR2 SASEGT. This CDR3 comprises 14 residues. CDR3 residues: CASSPGTTIGEQYF. CDR3 nucleotide sequence: TGTGCCAGCAGTCCCGGGACGACGATAGGGGAGCAGTACTTC.

This clonotype occurred a few times. V is TRBV12-3 or TRBV12-4 and J is TRBJ1-4, with D unresolved. CDR3 length: 18 amino acids. The V end lost 0 bases, the J end lost 8 bases, and 22 bases lay between the germline ends. The CDR3 loop reads CASSLANILAEAGEKLFF. The CDR3 bases are TGTGCCAGCAGTTTAGCGAATATCTTGGCCGAGGCTGGGGAAAAACTGTTTTTT.

This clonotype was observed a handful of times. The genes are TRBV4-1 and TRBJ2-7, with D hard to call. The CDR3 spans 13 residues. Looked up from germline, CDR1 is MGHRA and CDR2 is YSYEKL. V gave up 3 bases and J gave up 2 bases, with 8 bases separating them. DNA of the CDR3: TGCGCCAGCAGCCATTCCTCGGCCTACGAGCAGTACTTC. It is translated as CASSHSSAYEQYF.

This clonotype was observed a few times. V gene TRBV18 combines with J gene TRBJ2-7; D not resolved. The CDR3 loop spans 12 amino acids. Germline V gene lookup returns CDR1 KGHSH and CDR2 LQKENI. The ends were cut back, 3 bases at V and 7 bases at J, with 10 bases in the middle. The CDR3 is CASSPASTEQYF. CDR3 DNA: TGTGCCAGCTCACCGGCAAGTACTGAGCAGTACTTC.

In its sample, this clonotype was seen many times. This chain links TRBV4-1 with TRBJ2-7; 9 bases align to TRBD1. The CDR3 loop spans 16 amino acids. Germline CDR1 is MGHRA and CDR2 is YSYEKL. V lost 4 bases, J lost 1 base, and 8 bases stayed unmatched. CDR3 coding DNA: TGCGCCAGCAGCCCCTCCGGGACAGGGACATCCTACGAGCAGTACTTC. Protein sequence: CASSPSGTGTSYEQYF.

This clonotype was detected ten times or more. The chain combines TRBV6-5 with TRBJ2-7; possibly TRBD1 for D (5 bases). This CDR3 has 13 residues. The V end lost 6 bases, the J end lost 4 bases, and 13 bases lay between the germline ends. CDR1 MNHEY and CDR2 SVGAGI come from the germline V gene. The CDR3: CASRQEKRYEQYF. In DNA, the CDR3 is TGTGCCAGCAGACAGGAGAAGAGATACGAGCAGTACTTC.

This clonotype was detected a few times. This chain uses TRBV12-3 or TRBV12-4 with TRBJ2-7; TRBD2 is a possible D gene (7 bases). With 6 bases removed from V and 5 bases from J, the gap between germline ends came to 17 bases. The CDR3 length is 14 residues. In nucleotides, the CDR3 is TGTGCCAGCAGCCTGGGTGGCGGGGGCGACGAGCAGTACTTC. It specifies CASSLGGGGDEQYF.

This clonotype showed up just a few times. A junction end diverges from the germline sequence, so it may reflect a read error. This chain connects TRBV4-1 to TRBJ1-2, with 10 positions matching TRBD1. The CDR3 loop spans 15 amino acids. Germline V gene data show CDR1 as MGHRA and CDR2 as YSYEKL. The CDR3 here is CASSQGDRGNYGYTF. CDR3 coding DNA: TGCGCCAGCAGCCAGGGGGACAGGGGTAACTACGGCTACACCTTC.

V and J are TRBV30 and TRBJ1-5, with TRBD1 matching 8 bases. V dropped 5 bases and J dropped 1; count of bases not matched to a gene: 7. In germline, CDR1 is GTSNPN, CDR2 SVGIG (reference sequence). The CDR3 is made up of 15 amino acids. The CDR3 nucleotides are TGTGCCTGGTCACAGGGGGTGGGGAGCAATCAGCCCCAGCATTTT. This encodes CAWSQGVGSNQPQHF.

V is TRBV27 and J is TRBJ2-2; 11 bases align to TRBD1. CDR3 length equals 17 residues. Germline V gene sequence: CDR1 MNHEY, CDR2 SMNVEV (reference sequence). With 2 bases clipped from V and 0 bases from J, the junction kept 2 bases outside the gene matches. CDR3 DNA: TGTGCCAGCAGTTTAAAGGGACAGGGGGCGAACACCGGGGAGCTGTTTTTT. Encoded protein: CASSLKGQGANTGELFF.